The clone carrying this T cell receptor (beta chain) was counted at least ten times. The target antigen is unknown. This record belongs to a study of CD8 T cells in ankylosing spondylitis. General study points: Ankylosing spondylitis blood seemed to carry a telltale TCR beta motif made of seven or eight highly homologous variants. A CD8+ phenotype characterized the disease-linked clones, which were relatively rare in peripheral blood.

5'-RACE, quantitative and with molecular barcodes, yielded the TCR beta libraries. Using its own MiXCR run on the 5' RACE reads, TCRdb lists one record per CDR3 protein. This sample carries around 130,000 distinct CDR3 sequences, about 7% of them seen once, and the ten largest clones take about 12%. The source material was blood, either unsorted or a sorted T cell fraction (not recorded which). This sequence originates from a male donor with ankylosing spondylitis or in good health (not recorded which).

The CDR3 reads CASSLGGGSTYEQYF. The CDR3 DNA reads as TGCGCCAGCAGCCTAGGAGGCGGCTCCACATACGAGCAGTACTTC. This chain connects TRBV4-1 to TRBJ2-7; TRBD2 is a possible D gene (5 bases). Deletions cut 4 bases from V and 4 bases from J, with 17 bases between. The CDR3 loop spans 15 amino acids. Germline V lookup: CDR1 MGHRA, CDR2 YSYEKL.